These T cell receptor beta chains were read from a single sample in a study of T cell changes during pregnancy in multiple sclerosis. The repertoire was sequenced with immunoSEQ multiplex PCR; TCRdb's copy has only in-frame clones and lacks some. The table shows about 38,000 clones, with approximately 94% occurring only once. The input for sequencing was CD4+ T cells from peripheral blood mononuclear cells, taken in the second trimester of pregnancy. These receptors all come from a female donor with multiple sclerosis, enrolled in a pregnancy study. CDR3s include the opening cysteine and the closing phenylalanine or tryptophan. A D gene is named only where the DNA matches it firmly. Clone sizes are given selectively: once, few, many, or a class where the clone is expanded.

D gene: TRBD2
J gene: TRBJ2-3
clone size: .
V gene: TRBV7-2
CDR3 DNA: TGTGCCAGCAGCCCTCTAGCGGGGAGCGCGGATACGCAGTATTTT
CDR3 protein: CASSPLAGSADTQYF

D gene: .
J gene: TRBJ1-2
clone size: .
V gene: TRBV19
CDR3 DNA: TGTGCCAGTAGTATCCAGGGCAGGGGAAACTATGGCTACACCTTC
CDR3 protein: CASSIQGRGNYGYTF

D gene: .
J gene: TRBJ2-7
clone size: .
V gene: TRBV18
CDR3 DNA: TGTGCCAGCTCAAACAGTCTAACCTACGAGCAGTACTTC
CDR3 protein: CASSNSLTYEQYF

D gene: .
J gene: TRBJ2-5
clone size: .
V gene: TRBV5-8
CDR3 DNA: TGTGCCAGCAGCTCCGCCGCCGGAGAGACCCAGTACTTC
CDR3 protein: CASSSAAGETQYF

D gene: .
J gene: TRBJ2-4
clone size: .
V gene: TRBV7-9
CDR3 DNA: TGTGCCAGCAGACCCGTGGGACTCGAGATTCAGTACTTC
CDR3 protein: CASRPVGLEIQYF

D gene: .
J gene: TRBJ1-1
clone size: .
V gene: TRBV6-1
CDR3 DNA: TGTGCCAGCATCCTCGGCACTGAAGCTTTCTTT
CDR3 protein: CASILGTEAFF

D gene: TRBD2
J gene: TRBJ2-1
clone size: .
V gene: TRBV5-1
CDR3 DNA: TGCGCCAGCAGTTCCGGGACTAGGACAGCCTACAATGAGCAGTTCTTC
CDR3 protein: CASSSGTRTAYNEQFF

D gene: .
J gene: TRBJ1-1
clone size: .
V gene: TRBV27
CDR3 DNA: TGTGCCAGCAGTGTATTACGGGGGTACACTGAAGCTTTCTTT
CDR3 protein: CASSVLRGYTEAFF

D gene: .
J gene: TRBJ1-5
clone size: .
V gene: TRBV19
CDR3 DNA: TGTGCCAGTAGTATTTCCAGGGGCAGGGGCAATCAGCCCCAGCATTTT
CDR3 protein: CASSISRGRGNQPQHF

D gene: .
J gene: TRBJ1-2
clone size: once
V gene: TRBV5-1
CDR3 DNA: TGCGCCAGCAGCTTTGGACGGGGGGCGGAAGGCTACACCTTC
CDR3 protein: CASSFGRGAEGYTF

D gene: .
J gene: TRBJ2-2
clone size: .
V gene: TRBV5-8
CDR3 DNA: TGTGCCAGCAGCCCCGGACTAACCGGGGAGCTGTTTTTT
CDR3 protein: CASSPGLTGELFF

D gene: .
J gene: TRBJ1-2
clone size: .
V gene: TRBV6-1
CDR3 DNA: TGTGCCAGCAGCGACGTTAGTCAGGGTGGATATGGCTACACCTTC
CDR3 protein: CASSDVSQGGYGYTF

D gene: .
J gene: TRBJ1-5
clone size: .
V gene: TRBV10-2
CDR3 DNA: TGCGCCAGCAGTGAGGGCAGGGGATTCGGGAATCAGCCCCAGCATTTT
CDR3 protein: CASSEGRGFGNQPQHF

D gene: TRBD1
J gene: TRBJ2-7
clone size: .
V gene: TRBV11-2
CDR3 DNA: TGTGCCAGCAGCGCTTTACAGGGGTGGCCGTCCGAGCAGTACTTC
CDR3 protein: CASSALQGWPSEQYF

D gene: TRBD2
J gene: TRBJ2-5
clone size: .
V gene: TRBV2
CDR3 DNA: TGTGCCAGCAGCAGAAATGGACTAGGTGGGTTGGAGGAGACCCAGTACTTC
CDR3 protein: CASSRNGLGGLEETQYF

D gene: .
J gene: TRBJ1-2
clone size: .
V gene: TRBV7-2
CDR3 DNA: TGTGCCAGCAGCTTAAGAGATGACTATGGCTACACCTTC
CDR3 protein: CASSLRDDYGYTF

D gene: .
J gene: TRBJ1-3
clone size: .
V gene: TRBV5-5
CDR3 DNA: TGTGCCAGCACCTTCAGGCCCGTACTCTCTGGAAACACCATATATTTT
CDR3 protein: CASTFRPVLSGNTIYF

D gene: TRBD1
J gene: TRBJ1-5
clone size: .
V gene: TRBV19
CDR3 DNA: TGTGCCAGTAGTACCGATACAGGGGGCTTAGCTGGTCAGCCCCAGCATTTT
CDR3 protein: CASSTDTGGLAGQPQHF

D gene: TRBD1
J gene: TRBJ1-3
clone size: .
V gene: TRBV18
CDR3 DNA: TGTGCCAGCTCTCCGGGACAGGGAAACACCATATATTTT
CDR3 protein: CASSPGQGNTIYF